This T cell receptor beta chain was sequenced in a study of blood T cell repertoires in COVID-19. About the study: Sites across the United States, Italy and Spain contributed samples from acute and convalescent COVID-19. Nucleic acid was either cDNA or gDNA, and it came from T cells, B-cell-depleted T cells, or PBMCs.

In the source study's methods: Scientists estimated how many nucleated cells there were by amplifying reference gene primers. Method: immunoSEQ multiplex PCR; TCRdb's copy keeps in-frame clones and lacks some. V, J and clone size derive from that table, while D and trimming were established from the DNA sequence. The sample shows some 70,000 clones, roughly 84% of them seen only once. This CDR3 is 15 amino acids long. CDR1 and CDR2 from the germline V gene are SGHDT and YYEEEE. The J segment lost 2 bases and the V segment lost 1 base, leaving 3 bases of the junction unmatched. The clonotype was recovered from a middle-aged man with active COVID-19. The sample taken for sequencing was peripheral blood. J is TRBJ2-3 and V is TRBV5-6; 8 bases map to TRBD1. As DNA, the CDR3 is TGTGCCAGCAGCTTGCCAGGGGGCGTCACAGATACGCAGTATTTT. Translated: CASSLPGGVTDTQYF.